The next 22 T cell receptor beta chains were all read from a single sample in a study of graft-versus-host responses after intestinal transplantation. TCRdb's copy holds only in-frame clones and misses some; the assay was immunoSEQ multiplex PCR. The data hold 80,000 or so clones, with about 92% observed a single time. The sequencing used PBMCs, collected 98 days after intestinal transplantation. The receptors derive from a human patient who received an intestinal transplant, so some T cells may come from the graft donor.

The J gene is TRBJ2-3, the V gene TRBV28, with a weak D call TRBD2 (5 bases). The CDR3 has 15 amino acids. V was clipped by 3 bases and J by 2 bases, with 12 bases between them. Germline CDR1 MDHEN, CDR2 SYDVKM. Here the CDR3 reads CASSFLSEYTDTQYF. In DNA form, the CDR3 reads TGTGCCAGCAGTTTCCTTAGCGAGTACACAGATACGCAGTATTTT. The entire variable domain, with the rest obtained from reference TRBV28 and TRBJ2-3, is as follows: DVKVTQSSRYLVKRTGEKVFLECVQDMDHENMFWYRQDPGLGLRLIYFSYDVKMKEKGDIPEGYSVSREKKERFSLILESASTNQTSMYLCASSFLSEYTDTQYFGPGTRLTVL.

This chain connects TRBV4-1 to TRBJ2-5; 10 bases line up with TRBD2. The V gene end was trimmed by 0 bases and the J gene end by 5 bases; junction bases not matched to a gene: 9. Germline V gene sequence: CDR1 MGHRA, CDR2 YSYEKL. The CDR3 length is 17 residues. The CDR3 region has the DNA TGCGCCAGCAGCCAAGAGGCCCAGCGGGAGGGCTGGGAGACCCAGTACTTC. This encodes CASSQEAQREGWETQYF.

The chain couples TRBV9 to TRBJ2-7, with D maybe TRBD2 (5 bases). CDR1 is SGDLS, CDR2 YYNGEE, per germline. The V and J ends lost 2 bases and 0 bases respectively, with 9 bases between them. CDR3 length equals 14 residues. The CDR3 DNA follows: TGTGCCAGCAGCGTCCACGGGGACTCCTACGAGCAGTACTTC. Translation: CASSVHGDSYEQYF. The complete variable domain, with remaining parts taken from reference TRBV9 and TRBJ2-7, reads DSGVTQTPKHLITATGQRVTLRCSPRSGDLSVYWYQQSLDQGLQFLIQYYNGEERAKGNILERFSAQQFPDLHSELNLSSLELGDSALYFCASSVHGDSYEQYFGPGTRLTVT.

The chain joins TRBV29-1 to TRBJ1-1; 12 positions match TRBD1. Germline assignment: CDR1 SQVTM and CDR2 ANQGSEA. The CDR3 spans 15 residues. The ends lost 4 bases at V and 5 bases at J; junction bases unmatched: 8. CDR3 DNA sequence: TGCAGCGTTGTGGGACAGGGGGCCTTGGGAACTGAAGCTTTCTTT. It specifies CSVVGQGALGTEAFF.

The chain employs TRBV2 and TRBJ2-7, with 12 positions matching TRBD2. Germline lookup yields CDR1 SNHLY and CDR2 FYNNEI. The CDR3 is 16 residues long. The J segment lost 0 bases and the V segment lost 5 bases, leaving 5 bases of the junction unmatched. DNA of the CDR3: TGTGCCAGCAGTTGGACTAGCGGGGTTAGCTCCTACGAGCAGTACTTC. Translation: CASSWTSGVSSYEQYF.

The chain combines TRBV29-1 with TRBJ1-4, with 8 bases that match TRBD1. Unmatched junction bases numbered 8, after V lost 6 bases and J lost 2 bases. Per the germline V gene, CDR1 is SQVTM and CDR2 is ANQGSEA. The CDR3 has 15 residues. CDR3 nucleotide sequence: TGCAGCGTGGCCCGGACAGGGAGTACTAATGAAAAACTGTTTTTT. It specifies CSVARTGSTNEKLFF.

The chain recombines TRBV13 with TRBJ2-4; D is possibly TRBD1 or TRBD2 (5 bases each). Deletions cut 2 bases from V and 4 bases from J, with 9 bases between. CDR3 length: 14 residues. The germline CDR1 and CDR2 sequences are PRHDT and FYEKMQ (reference sequence). DNA of the CDR3: TGTGCCAGCAGCTTACAGGGACGGAAAAACATTCAGTACTTC. This codes for CASSLQGRKNIQYF.

About this clone: The sample contains more than one DNA sequence encoding this CDR3. The chain has TRBV19 and TRBJ2-7; 8 nucleotides align to TRBD1. V was pared by 5 bases and J by 8 bases, with 8 bases of the junction left unmatched. Germline V gene data show CDR1 as LNHDA and CDR2 as SQIVND (reference sequence). The CDR3 covers 13 residues. CDR3 bases: TGTGCCAGTAGTTCCCGGACAGGGTTAAAGCAGTACTTC. As protein: CASSSRTGLKQYF.

The chain employs TRBV4-1 and TRBJ1-2, with D unclear. Trimming cost V 0 bases and J 4 bases, with 6 bases left between them. Germline V lookup: CDR1 MGHRA, CDR2 YSYEKL. This CDR3 has 13 amino acids. The chain's CDR3 is CASSQEDGYGYTF. CDR3 in DNA: TGCGCCAGCAGCCAAGAAGACGGCTATGGCTACACCTTC.

J is TRBJ2-1 and V is TRBV29-1; maybe TRBD2 (5 bases). Germline-derived CDR1 and CDR2 are SQVTM and ANQGSEA. The CDR3 spans 13 residues. Trimming removed 6 bases from V and 8 bases from J, with 17 bases in between. As DNA, the CDR3 is TGCAGCGTCACAGCCGGGATTCGGGATGAGCAGTTCTTC. This sequence encodes CSVTAGIRDEQFF.

The chain couples TRBV5-4 to TRBJ2-1, with TRBD2 matching 12 bases. Germline V gives CDR1 SGHNT, CDR2 YYREEE (reference sequence). The CDR3 consists of 15 residues. V lost 4 bases and J lost 6; bases outside the gene matches: 5. For the CDR3, the DNA is TGTGCCAGCAGCCACCCGACTAGCGGGAGCAATGAGCAGTTCTTC. This encodes CASSHPTSGSNEQFF.

This chain connects TRBV2 to TRBJ1-5; 7 bases match TRBD1. Germline V CDR1 and CDR2: SNHLY, FYNNEI. This CDR3 comprises 11 residues. With 6 bases clipped from V and 12 bases from J, the junction kept 5 bases outside the gene matches. As DNA, the CDR3 is TGTGCCAGCAGAAGGGACAGAGGCCAGCATTTT. Protein sequence: CASRRDRGQHF.

The chain joins TRBV29-1 to TRBJ2-3, with 7 nucleotides matching TRBD2. This CDR3 contains 15 residues. In germline, CDR1 is SQVTM, CDR2 ANQGSEA. The V gene end was trimmed by 0 bases and the J gene end by 2 bases; junction bases not matched to a gene: 5. The CDR3 sequence is CSVEDLAGATDTQYF. The CDR3 DNA follows: TGCAGCGTTGAAGATCTTGCGGGAGCCACAGATACGCAGTATTTT.

The gene calls are TRBV2 and TRBJ1-5, with D tentatively TRBD1 (6 bases). Germline V gene data show CDR1 as SNHLY and CDR2 as FYNNEI. The CDR3 is 13 amino acids. Trimming took 6 bases from V and 8 from J, leaving 14 bases between them. The CDR3 sequence: CASRERGAKPQHF. The CDR3 DNA is TGTGCCAGCAGAGAAAGGGGGGCGAAGCCCCAGCATTTT.

The genes are TRBV5-4 and TRBJ2-3; tentative D call: TRBD2 (5 bases). The germline V and J ends were trimmed by 5 bases and 1 base, with 11 bases remaining between them. The CDR3 spans 14 residues. CDR1 and CDR2 (germline): SGHNT, YYREEE (reference sequence). The CDR3 DNA follows: TGTGCCAGCAGACCTAGCTACGGCACAGATACGCAGTATTTT. It codes for CASRPSYGTDTQYF.

Concerning this clone itself: One end of the junction is discordant with germline, which a read error may explain. V gene TRBV9 combines with J gene TRBJ1-2, with D perhaps TRBD1 (5 bases). This CDR3 spans 16 amino acids. The germline gives CDR1 SGDLS, CDR2 YYNGEE. The chain's CDR3 is CARSRDWGGADYGYTF. DNA for the CDR3: TGTGCCCGCAGCAGGGATTGGGGGGGAGCTGACTATGGCTACACCTTC. Together with reference TRBV9 and TRBJ1-2, the CDR3 gives the full variable domain: DSGVTQTPKHLITATGQRVTLRCSPRSGDLSVYWYQQSLDQGLQFLIQYYNGEERAKGNILERFSAQQFPDLHSELNLSSLELGDSALYFCARSRDWGGADYGYTFGSGTRLTVV.

The rearrangement joins TRBV5-1 to TRBJ2-1; 7 bases are shared with TRBD2. With 0 bases clipped from V and 5 bases from J, the junction kept 5 bases outside the gene matches. The germline CDR1 and CDR2 sequences are SGHRS and YFSETQ. The CDR3 is made up of 15 amino acids. CDR3 bases: TGCGCCAGCAGCTTGGTGACTAGCCCGAACAATGAGCAGTTCTTC. Translation: CASSLVTSPNNEQFF.

This clone is a singleton in its sample. V is TRBV4-1 and J is TRBJ2-5; D might be TRBD1 (6 bases). V lost 0 bases, J lost 1 base, and 9 bases lay in between. The germline gives CDR1 MGHRA, CDR2 YSYEKL. This CDR3 is built from 15 residues. CDR3 sequence reads: CASSQERGTQETQYF. The CDR3 DNA is TGCGCCAGCAGCCAAGAAAGGGGGACCCAAGAGACCCAGTACTTC.

The V gene is TRBV4-1, the J gene TRBJ2-3; D is unclear. Germline V CDR1 and CDR2: MGHRA, YSYEKL. V lost 1 base to trimming and J lost 0 bases, with 5 bases between them. This CDR3 spans 14 amino acids. The CDR3 loop is CASSQADSTDTQYF. CDR3 sequence (DNA): TGCGCCAGCAGCCAAGCCGACAGCACAGATACGCAGTATTTT.

The V and J genes are TRBV19 and TRBJ2-2; a weak D match, TRBD2 (6 bases). V was pared by 1 base and J by 6 bases, with 15 bases between. The CDR3 runs 16 residues. Germline V gives CDR1 LNHDA, CDR2 SQIVND (reference sequence). CDR3: CASSIGPGGIPGELFF. Here the CDR3 DNA reads TGTGCCAGTAGTATAGGACCCGGCGGGATACCCGGGGAGCTGTTTTTT.

There are a few counts of this clone. V gene TRBV6-4 combines with J gene TRBJ1-1; the D is unclear. The CDR3 covers 13 residues. V lost 6 bases and J 0 bases, leaving 8 bases between the germline ends. Per germline, CDR1 MRHNA and CDR2 SNTAGT. Here the CDR3 reads CASSGRMNTEAFF. CDR3 bases: TGTGCCAGCAGCGGACGGATGAACACTGAAGCTTTCTTT.

The chain combines TRBV25-1 with TRBJ1-1; TRBD1 matches 9 bases. V lost 6 bases to trimming and J lost 3 bases; unmatched junction nucleotides: 8. Germline CDR1 reads MGHDK; CDR2 reads SYGVNS. The CDR3 extends over 15 amino acids. The CDR3 region has the DNA TGTGCCAGCAGGACAGGGGGGCATGGATACACTGAAGCTTTCTTT. Its protein is CASRTGGHGYTEAFF.